The clone carrying this TCR beta chain was seen ten or more times. Its antigen is not known. This entry is derived from a study of Graves' ophthalmopathy and Graves' hyperthyroidism. Study-level points and caveats: Blood also contained most of the expanded thyroid clonotypes above 0.001 frequency.

CDR3 regions of TCR beta were amplified from RNA transcripts. Investigators did first-round RT-PCR with HTBI primers, then second-round multiplex PCR. MiXCR, run by TCRdb on the multiplex PCR reads, gives a single entry per CDR3 protein. Counted here are about 400,000 distinct CDR3 sequences, just over 15% occurring once; the ten biggest clones make up around 6.6%. Germline assignment: CDR1 LNHDA and CDR2 SQIVND (reference sequence). This CDR3 comprises 16 residues. With 0 bases removed from V and 0 bases from J, the gap between germline ends came to 9 bases. The receptor comes from a woman under 30 with stable Graves' hyperthyroidism. Sequenced: peripheral blood. This chain uses TRBV19 with TRBJ1-3; weak D call: TRBD1 (5 bases). CDR3: CASSIDRQRSGNTIYF. Here the CDR3 DNA reads TGTGCCAGTAGTATAGATCGACAGCGCTCTGGAAACACCATATATTTT.